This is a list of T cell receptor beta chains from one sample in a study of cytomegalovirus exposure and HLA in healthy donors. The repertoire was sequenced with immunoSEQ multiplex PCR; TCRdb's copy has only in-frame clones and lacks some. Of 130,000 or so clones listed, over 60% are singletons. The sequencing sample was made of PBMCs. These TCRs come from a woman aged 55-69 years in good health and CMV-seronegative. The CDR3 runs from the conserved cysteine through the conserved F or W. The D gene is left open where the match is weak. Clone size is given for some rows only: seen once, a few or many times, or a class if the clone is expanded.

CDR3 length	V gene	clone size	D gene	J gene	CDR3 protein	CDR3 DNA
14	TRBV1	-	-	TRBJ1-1	CTSSQFRGNTEAFF	TGCACCAGCAGCCAATTCCGGGGGAACACTGAAGCTTTCTTT
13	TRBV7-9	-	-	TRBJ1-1	CASSSTGNTEAFF	TGTGCCAGCAGCTCCACAGGGAACACTGAAGCTTTCTTT
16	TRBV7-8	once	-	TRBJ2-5	CASSLGSSEGRETQYF	TGTGCCAGCAGCTTAGGGTCGTCGGAGGGCCGGGAGACCCAGTACTTC
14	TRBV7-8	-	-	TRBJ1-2	CASSLTDSPYGYTF	TGTGCCAGCAGCTTAACGGACAGCCCATATGGCTACACCTTC
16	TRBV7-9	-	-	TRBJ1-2	CASSLKIGIGGYGYTF	TGTGCCAGCAGCTTAAAGATCGGTATCGGGGGCTATGGCTACACCTTC
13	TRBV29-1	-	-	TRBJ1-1	CSARQISSSEAFF	TGCAGCGCCCGACAGATATCGTCCTCTGAAGCTTTCTTT
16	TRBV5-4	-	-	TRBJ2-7	CASSARGAGISYEQYF	TGTGCCAGCAGCGCTCGGGGAGCGGGCATCTCCTACGAGCAGTACTTC
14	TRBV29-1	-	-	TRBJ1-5	CSVWVTGSNQPQHF	TGCAGCGTCTGGGTGACAGGAAGCAATCAGCCCCAGCATTTT
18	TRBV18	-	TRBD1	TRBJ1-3	CASSRVPPGTGGGNTIYF	TGTGCCAGCTCACGGGTCCCCCCCGGGACAGGGGGCGGAAACACCATATATTTT
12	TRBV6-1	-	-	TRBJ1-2	CASSETGLGYTF	TGTGCCAGCAGTGAAACTGGGCTGGGCTACACCTTC
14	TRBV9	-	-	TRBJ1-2	CASSVVGGNYGYTF	TGTGCCAGCAGCGTAGTGGGGGGTAACTATGGCTACACCTTC
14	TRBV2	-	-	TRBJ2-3	CAAFGGRRTDTQYF	TGTGCCGCCTTTGGGGGGAGGAGGACAGATACGCAGTATTTT
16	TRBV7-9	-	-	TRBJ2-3	CASSLADGGPTDTQYF	TGTGCCAGCAGCTTAGCGGACGGGGGGCCGACAGATACGCAGTATTTT
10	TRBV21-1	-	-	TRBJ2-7	CASSGGTLYF	TGTGCCAGCAGCGGAGGGACTCTGTACTTC
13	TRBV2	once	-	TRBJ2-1	CASSEFRGNEQFF	TGTGCCAGCAGTGAATTTCGAGGGAATGAGCAGTTCTTC
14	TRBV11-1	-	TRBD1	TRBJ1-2	CASSGDRGFYGYTF	TGTGCCAGCAGCGGTGACAGGGGGTTCTATGGCTACACCTTC
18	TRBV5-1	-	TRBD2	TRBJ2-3	CASSLVAGGPLSTDTQYF	TGCGCCAGCAGCTTGGTTGCGGGAGGTCCTTTAAGCACAGATACGCAGTATTTT
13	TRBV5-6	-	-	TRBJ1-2	CASSLAGNYGYTF	TGTGCCAGCAGCTTGGCCGGGAACTATGGCTACACCTTC
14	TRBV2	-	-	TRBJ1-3	CASRTERSGNTIYF	TGTGCCAGCAGGACAGAGCGCTCTGGAAACACCATATATTTT
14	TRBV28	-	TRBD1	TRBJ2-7	CASSETGQTYEQYF	TGTGCCAGCAGTGAAACGGGACAGACATACGAGCAGTACTTC
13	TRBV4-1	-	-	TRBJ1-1	CASSGQWNTEAFF	TGCGCCAGCAGCGGACAGTGGAACACTGAAGCTTTCTTT
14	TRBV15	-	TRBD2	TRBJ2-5	CATSMGGREETQYF	TGTGCCACCAGCATGGGTGGGAGGGAGGAGACCCAGTACTTC
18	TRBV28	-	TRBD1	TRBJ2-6	CASRGQGEAYSGANVLTF	TGTGCCAGCAGAGGACAGGGGGAGGCCTACTCTGGGGCCAACGTCCTGACTTTC